These 5 T cell receptor beta chains share one sample of origin, sequenced in a study of T cell responses to AZD1222 COVID-19 vaccine. TCRdb's copy holds only in-frame clones and misses some; the assay was immunoSEQ multiplex PCR. Of 120,000 to 150,000 clones in the sample, about nine tenths were seen once. The sample here was peripheral blood, taken on day 0 of MenACWY control vaccination. These receptors came from an adult in good health.

This chain uses TRBV4-1 with TRBJ2-7, with 10 bases matching TRBD1. CDR3 length equals 12 residues. Germline loops: CDR1 MGHRA, CDR2 YSYEKL. The ends lost 6 bases at V and 4 bases at J; junction bases unmatched: 0. The CDR3 protein is CASRGQGYEQYF. The CDR3 DNA follows: TGCGCCAGCAGGGGACAGGGGTACGAGCAGTACTTC.

V and J are TRBV28 and TRBJ1-4; D remains unclear. The CDR3 is 11 amino acids. CDR1 and CDR2 (germline): MDHEN, SYDVKM. Deletions cut 10 bases from V and 7 bases from J, with 10 bases between. The CDR3 here is CATGWGEKLFF. The CDR3 DNA reads TGTGCCACCGGCTGGGGTGAAAAACTGTTTTTT.

The chain couples TRBV2 to TRBJ2-7, with TRBD1 identical over 9 bases. J gave up 5 bases and V 8 bases, and 19 bases lay outside the gene matches. CDR3 length: 17 residues. Germline V CDR1 and CDR2: SNHLY, FYNNEI. The CDR3 sequence is CASQYRDRERGGNEQYF. CDR3 DNA sequence: TGTGCCAGCCAGTACCGGGACAGGGAAAGGGGGGGGAACGAGCAGTACTTC.

The rearrangement joins TRBV14 to TRBJ1-2; D gene uncertain. CDR3 size: 16 residues. CDR1 and CDR2 (germline): SGHDN, FVKESK. V gave up 1 base and J gave up 4 bases, with 16 bases separating them. As DNA, the CDR3 is TGTGCCAGCAGCCAAGGCAGGAACCCTGTTGGCTATGGCTACACCTTC. Translated, it gives CASSQGRNPVGYGYTF. Full variable domain (outside the CDR3, taken from reference TRBV14 and TRBJ1-2): EAGVTQFPSHSVIEKGQTVTLRCDPISGHDNLYWYRRVMGKEIKFLLHFVKESKQDESGMPNNRFLAERTGGTYSTLKVQPAELEDSGVYFCASSQGRNPVGYGYTFGSGTRLTVV.

The J gene is TRBJ2-3, the V gene TRBV5-4, with TRBD1 identical over 10 bases. CDR1 SGHNT and CDR2 YYREEE come from the germline V gene (reference sequence). V lost 0 bases to trimming and J lost 2 bases; unmatched junction nucleotides: 3. CDR3 length: 16 residues. CDR3 protein: CASSLGQGASTDTQYF. The CDR3 DNA sequence: TGTGCCAGCAGCTTGGGACAGGGGGCTTCCACAGATACGCAGTATTTT.